The present entry profiles one T cell receptor (beta chain) with its context. Its target antigen remains unknown. The record has no base qualities; no much larger clone is one base away. These data belong to a study of T cells in Graves' hyperthyroidism and ophthalmopathy (dated by TCRdb to 2018 to 2020). At the level of the whole study: Peripheral blood samples were taken at the time of initial diagnosis, prior to any treatment. TCR Vbeta CDR3 sequencing of approximately 140 peripheral blood samples (over 40 ophthalmopathy, 75 or so hyperthyroidism and approximately 17 progressor patients) is reported in the paper. The 100 or so discovery patients were randomly divided into training and test sets at a 7:3 ratio. In addition, the study compared T-cell repertoires in thyroid tissue and in blood from about six Graves' hyperthyroidism patients. Following sampling, methimazole starting at 30 mg daily was given to hyperthyroidism patients, and high-dose intravenous methylprednisolone was given to ophthalmopathy patients. TCR V-J signatures able to tell the groups apart were searched for in a discovery cohort of approximately 95 patients, of whom 43 had Graves' ophthalmopathy and about 55 had stable Graves' hyperthyroidism. Prospective prediction of ophthalmopathy was tested in an independent validation cohort of 18 to 20 hyperthyroidism patients and some 17 patients who later progressed to ophthalmopathy.

The CDR1 and CDR2 encoded by the germline V gene (reference sequence) are DFQATT and SNEGSKA. Including the terminal cysteine and phenylalanine, the CDR3 comprises 14 residues. Of the read, only the CDR3 DNA is kept; its 42 bases are in frame from base 1. V loses 3 bases of germline sequence and J loses 4 bases, and the interval between the two ends is 12 bases. Moderately to severely active disease, a Clinical Activity Score of at least 3, a NOSPECS grade of at least 4, and a duration under 3 months were present in ophthalmopathy patients. The study excluded patients with uncontrolled infections, other autoimmune diseases, pregnancy or lactation. Diagnoses were established on the basis of clinical symptoms, serum thyroxine and TRAb, thyroid ultrasound, and orbital computed tomography. Ficoll-Paque density gradient centrifugation was used to isolate PBMCs from around 10 ml of fresh peripheral blood. Total RNA was extracted with Trizol reagent, and quality was checked on an Agilent 2100 Bioanalyzer.

Study-level results and caveats: A model built on a 13 V-J signature distinguished ophthalmopathy from stable hyperthyroidism, reaching 85% to 90% sensitivity and 81.08% specificity in cross-validation and 80%/75% in testing. Most expanded thyroid clonotypes (frequency above 0.001) were also detected in blood, suggesting blood repertoires may reflect thyroid immune responses. Sample size was not statistically predetermined, and investigators were not blinded to group allocation. During validation, the model predicted progression to ophthalmopathy a median of approximately 7 months ahead of onset, with approximately 70% sensitivity and 72% to 80% specificity.

Amplification of TCR beta CDR3 regions was carried out from RNA transcripts. The TCR CDR3 was subjected to a first round of RT-PCR using the HTBI primer set and the Qiagen OneStep RT-PCR kit. Libraries were constructed in a second round of multiplex PCR, after which size selection and purification were carried out. Libraries were sequenced paired-end with 100 bp reads on an Illumina HiSeq2000. On the authors' methods: SOAPnuke was used to process the raw data, with reads discarded if the reads contained adapters or uncalled bases, had a mean Phred below 15, or lacked an exact constant-primer or identifier match. COPE v1.2.5 was used to merge the high-quality paired reads, and each unique nucleotide sequence was defined as a clonotype. MiTCR v1.1 was used to align the clonotypes against IMGT TRBV, TRBD and TRBJ reference segments. Only V-J combinations with frequency above 0.0001, covering approximately 99% of repertoires, were analysed. A TCS score was defined as the ratio of F50 (clonal expansion) to E x V (chaos), with BLOSUM62-based TCRdist applied between CDR3 peptides within each V-J. Welch's t-statistics and random forest reduced around 550 V-J features to 13, which were used in a naive Bayes classifier (R e1071). The public sequencing data were trimmed at Q25 with fastp and processed into clonotypes with MiXCR by TCRdb, which kept only in-frame beta chains. Each CDR3 protein appears once, grouped with its most common genes and DNA. Clone size and V and J calls follow TCRdb, not the original study. The sample table holds some 490,000 distinct CDR3 sequences, of which less than 25% were seen once. The ten most abundant clones make up around 50% of the sample.

The specimen sequenced was blood. Recombination joined TRBV20-1 with TRBJ2-2, and TRBD2 may be the D gene, going by 6 matching bases. The receptor comes from a woman in her 70s with Graves' ophthalmopathy. The base sequence is TGCAGTGCTAGGGGCGGGACCGGCACCGGGGAGCTGTTTTTT. This gives the protein CSARGGTGTGELFF.